Following are 12 T cell receptor beta chains from one sample sequenced in a study of naive and memory T cell subsets. Two oligonucleotides, mixed equimolar, formed the beta constant-region primer covering TRBC1 and TRBC2. Nested alpha and beta constant-region primers with the SP2 primer drove four PCR rounds on ligated cDNA. TCRdb passed the UMI-ligation and nested PCR reads through MiXCR, listing each CDR3 protein once. The sample has 80,000 or so distinct CDR3 sequences, around 9% seen once. The sample was naive CD8+ T cells from blood. The receptors were gathered from a human donor in good health.

About this clonotype: One junction end disagrees with the germline gene, perhaps due to a read error. The chain uses TRBV7-6 and TRBJ2-1; 8 bases are shared with TRBD2. This CDR3 contains 18 residues. Germline CDR1 and CDR2: SGHVS and FNYEAQ. The CDR3 here is CASSVPKELAASYNEEFF. CDR3 DNA: TGTGCCAGCAGCGTCCCAAAGGAACTAGCGGCCTCCTACAATGAGGAGTTCTTC. The variable domain in full, with the rest retrieved from reference TRBV7-6 and TRBJ2-1, is GAGVSQSPRYKVTKRGQDVALRCDPISGHVSLYWYRQALGQGPEFLTYFNYEAQQDKSGLPNDRFSAERPEGSISTLTIQRTEQRDSAMYRCASSVPKELAASYNEEFFGPGTRLTVL.

This clonotype was observed a handful of times. The chain recombines TRBV4-1 with TRBJ1-5; unclear D gene. Germline V gives CDR1 MGHRA, CDR2 YSYEKL. The CDR3 extends over 15 amino acids. Trimming left V 1 base short and J 0 bases short, with 7 bases between. In DNA, the CDR3 is TGCGCCAGCAGCCAAGGTGCATTTAGCAATCAGCCCCAGCATTTT. This encodes CASSQGAFSNQPQHF.

This chain links TRBV20-1 with TRBJ1-2; D is unclear. Trimming took 0 bases from V and 3 from J, leaving 8 bases between them. CDR1 and CDR2 (germline): DFQATT, SNEGSKA (reference sequence). The length of the CDR3 is 13 residues. In DNA, the CDR3 is TGCAGTGCTAGAGATAGGGTGGACTATGGCTACACCTTC. Residues: CSARDRVDYGYTF.

This clonotype was counted a few times. The rearrangement links TRBV29-1 to TRBJ1-4; D perhaps matches TRBD1 (6 bases). Per the germline V gene, CDR1 is SQVTM and CDR2 is ANQGSEA. Between the trimmed V and J ends, which lost 4 bases and 7 bases, there was a span of 19 bases. The CDR3 is 15 residues long. CDR3 residues: CSVGEWGAGSEKLFF. CDR3 DNA sequence: TGCAGCGTTGGAGAATGGGGGGCAGGAAGTGAAAAACTGTTTTTT.

This clonotype was seen a handful of times. The gene calls are TRBV28 and TRBJ2-1; no firm D call. Trimming left V 7 bases short and J 6 bases short, with 19 bases between. CDR3 length: 15 amino acids. Germline V gene sequence: CDR1 MDHEN, CDR2 SYDVKM. CDR3 residues: CASILDKSSSNEQFF. The CDR3 DNA reads as TGTGCCAGCATCTTAGACAAGTCTTCATCCAATGAGCAGTTCTTC.

Only a few counts were recorded for this clonotype. The chain recombines TRBV13 with TRBJ2-7, with D possibly TRBD1 on 6 matching bases. V lost 4 bases to trimming and J lost 2 bases, with 12 bases between them. Germline lookup yields CDR1 PRHDT and CDR2 FYEKMQ (reference sequence). This CDR3 has 14 residues. DNA for the CDR3: TGTGCCAGCAGCTCGAAGGACAGAACCTACGAGCAGTACTTC. It yields the protein CASSSKDRTYEQYF. The whole variable domain, remainder taken from reference TRBV13 and TRBJ2-7, is AAGVIQSPRHLIKEKRETATLKCYPIPRHDTVYWYQQGPGQDPQFLISFYEKMQSDKGSIPDRFSAQQFSDYHSELNMSSLELGDSALYFCASSSKDRTYEQYFGPGTRLTVT.

This clonotype has ten or more counts. The chain carries TRBV20-1 and TRBJ1-1; D is unresolved. Germline lookup yields CDR1 DFQATT and CDR2 SNEGSKA (reference sequence). Trimming pared 0 bases from V and 3 bases from J, leaving 20 bases between. CDR3 length: 17 residues. The CDR3 loop reads CSARDQDLIESDTEAFF. In DNA form, the CDR3 reads TGCAGTGCTAGAGATCAAGACTTAATCGAATCGGACACTGAAGCTTTCTTT.

This chain joins TRBV19 and TRBJ1-5, with TRBD1 matching over 8 bases. Trimming removed 1 base from V and 4 bases from J; junction bases left unmatched: 9. The CDR3 is 17 residues long. Germline V gene data show CDR1 as LNHDA and CDR2 as SQIVND (reference sequence). The CDR3 reads CASSIGQGIDWNQPQHF. The CDR3 DNA reads as TGTGCCAGTAGTATAGGACAGGGGATCGATTGGAATCAGCCCCAGCATTTT.

V and J are TRBV12-3 or TRBV12-4 and TRBJ1-2; 7 positions agree with TRBD1. The length of the CDR3 is 15 residues. The V gene end was trimmed by 6 bases and the J gene end by 2 bases; junction bases not matched to a gene: 9. The CDR3 sequence is CASRWTGAVNYGYTF. Written as DNA, the CDR3 is TGTGCCAGCAGGTGGACAGGAGCTGTAAACTATGGCTACACCTTC.

This clonotype was seen at least ten times. The chain recombines TRBV4-1 with TRBJ1-4, with TRBD1 matching 9 bases. In germline, CDR1 is MGHRA, CDR2 YSYEKL. After removal of 5 bases from V and 8 bases from J, the junction contained 12 bases not matched to a gene. The CDR3 runs to 16 residues. CDR3 sequence: CASSGVPGQGEEKLFF. CDR3 DNA: TGCGCCAGCAGCGGAGTACCGGGACAGGGAGAAGAAAAACTGTTTTTT.

This clonotype was seen a handful of times. This chain links TRBV7-8 with TRBJ2-2; no clear D gene. CDR3 size: 13 residues. CDR1 is SGHVS, CDR2 FQNEAQ, per germline. V lost 6 bases and J lost 5, with 10 bases in between. The CDR3 sequence is CASSPTETGELFF. The CDR3 DNA follows: TGTGCCAGCAGTCCTACAGAAACCGGGGAGCTGTTTTTT.

In this sample, this clonotype turned up many times. The chain couples TRBV7-2 to TRBJ2-3, with no clear D. Trimming removed 2 bases from V and 7 bases from J, with 19 bases in between. CDR3 length equals 16 residues. Germline loops: CDR1 SGHTA, CDR2 FQGNSA. The CDR3, as DNA: TGTGCCAGCAGCTTACCCGGAGAGAGCATGTCATATACGCAGTATTTT. Amino acids: CASSLPGESMSYTQYF. Variable domain in full (rest from reference TRBV7-2 and TRBJ2-3): GAGVSQSPSNKVTEKGKDVELRCDPISGHTALYWYRQSLGQGLEFLIYFQGNSAPDKSGLPSDRFSAERTGGSVSTLTIQRTQQEDSAVYLCASSLPGESMSYTQYFGPGTRLTVL.